This is a list of T cell receptor beta chains from one sample in a study of T cells in Graves' hyperthyroidism and ophthalmopathy. TCRdb fed the multiplex PCR reads into MiXCR, producing one record per CDR3 protein. The top ten clones hold under 35% of a sample with around 200,000 distinct CDR3 sequences, approximately 15% of them seen once. The material sequenced was blood. These receptors originate from a woman between 50 and 59 years old with Graves' hyperthyroidism. The CDR3 runs from the conserved cysteine through the conserved F or W. A D gene is named only where the DNA matches it firmly. The listing skips clone size in some rows; elsewhere it reads once, few, many or a size class.

V gene,clone size,J gene,D gene,CDR3 DNA,CDR3 protein
TRBV7-9,few,TRBJ2-7,NA,TGTGCCAGCAGCCGGCCTCGGGATCCCTACGAGCAGTACTTC,CASSRPRDPYEQYF
TRBV18,many,TRBJ2-7,TRBD1,TGTGCCAGCTCACTAGAGCGGACAGGGCCCTACGAGCAGTACTTC,CASSLERTGPYEQYF
TRBV6-5,NA,TRBJ1-5,NA,TGTGCCAGCAGTTACTCGAGGCGACGGAACCTTGGGGATCAGCCCCAGCATTTT,CASSYSRRRNLGDQPQHF
TRBV5-8,many,TRBJ1-4,NA,TGTGCCAGCAGCCGAGAGCCTACCCACCGGGAAAAACTGTTTTTT,CASSREPTHREKLFF
TRBV19,many,TRBJ2-2,TRBD1,TGTGCCAGTAGTAGGACTGGGACAGGGGCTACCGGGGAGCTGTTTTTT,CASSRTGTGATGELFF
TRBV4-1,many,TRBJ2-7,NA,TGCGCCAGCAGATCCAATTCGGGAGACACCTACGAGCAGTACTTC,CASRSNSGDTYEQYF
TRBV7-2,many,TRBJ2-6,NA,TGTGCCAGCAGCTCGAGCTTCTCTGGGGCCAACGTCCTGACTTTC,CASSSSFSGANVLTF
TRBV5-1,NA,TRBJ2-5,TRBD2,TGCGCCAGCAGCACCGGACTAGCGGGGGGGCCAGAACAAGAGACCCAGTACTTC,CASSTGLAGGPEQETQYF
TRBV4-2,many,TRBJ1-4,NA,TGTGCCAGCAGCCTCCAGGAGCGAACGGAACTGTTTTTT,CASSLQERTELFF
TRBV6-1,many,TRBJ1-1,TRBD1,TGTGCCAGCAGTTACCAGGGACAGGGGGGAGAAGCTTTCTTT,CASSYQGQGGEAFF
TRBV12-3/TRBV12-4,many,TRBJ1-3,NA,TGTGCCAGCAGTTTAGGACCCGGAAACACCATATATTTT,CASSLGPGNTIYF